The next 29 T cell receptor beta chains were all read from a single sample in a study of blood T cells in healthy people across ages. A sample-barcoded 5' primer and a J-beta primer mix were used in a second PCR of about 7 to 12 cycles. TCRdb itself ran the 5' RACE reads through MiXCR, one entry per CDR3 protein. The sample has approximately 800,000 distinct CDR3 sequences, more than 55% seen once. The sequencing sample was made of blood. These receptors were obtained from a man aged 35 to 55 in good health.

This clonotype has more than one count but fewer than ten. The gene calls are TRBV5-1 and TRBJ2-5; TRBD2 aligns across 10 bases. Germline V gene data show CDR1 as SGHRS and CDR2 as YFSETQ. The ends lost 2 bases at V and 11 bases at J; junction bases unmatched: 12. CDR3 length equals 15 residues. The CDR3 here is CASSLDGTSANEQYF. DNA of the CDR3: TGCGCCAGCAGCTTAGACGGGACTAGCGCTAATGAGCAGTACTTC.

This chain uses TRBV6-6 with TRBJ2-4; D call uncertain. The J call may be incorrect, as the DNA end agrees better with TRBJ2-7. CDR3 size: 14 residues. Germline CDR1 is MNHNY and CDR2 is SVGAGI (reference sequence). The CDR3: CASSDGRQDYEQYF. In nucleotides, the CDR3 is TGTGCCAGCAGTGACGGGCGACAAGACTACGAGCAGTACTTC.

The CDR3 bases are TGTGCCAGCAGCCCCTTCCGCGGACGGGGCGTGTATACGCAGTATTTT. It codes for CASSPFRGRGVYTQYF. The chain combines TRBV7-2 with TRBJ2-3; either TRBD1 or TRBD2 may fit D (5 bases each). CDR1 is SGHTA, CDR2 FQGNSA, per germline. The V and J ends lost 5 bases and 7 bases respectively, with 22 bases between them. The CDR3 totals 16 residues.

The chain combines TRBV10-3 with TRBJ2-5; D gene unclear. Trimming removed 4 bases at V and 11 bases at J, with 14 bases between. This CDR3 spans 12 amino acids. The V gene's germline CDR1 is ENHRY and CDR2 SYGVKD. The CDR3 DNA sequence: TGTGCCATCAGTGGCACCCATCGAGAGCAGTACTTC. It encodes CAISGTHREQYF.

The genes are TRBV9 and TRBJ2-5; D assignment may be TRBD1 or TRBD2 (6 bases each). This CDR3 has 15 residues. V lost 0 bases to trimming and J lost 1 base, with 10 bases between them. CDR1 is SGDLS and CDR2 is YYNGEE in the germline V gene. The CDR3 nucleotides are TGTGCCAGCAGCGTAGCGGGGGCCGTCCAAGAGACCCAGTACTTC. Its protein product is CASSVAGAVQETQYF.

V gene TRBV20-1 combines with J gene TRBJ2-5, with TRBD2 matching 8 bases. The V segment lost 0 bases and the J segment 1 base; nucleotides outside the gene matches: 13. CDR3 length equals 18 residues. Germline CDR1 is DFQATT and CDR2 is SNEGSKA (reference sequence). The CDR3 spells CSARDISQERGFQETQYF. The CDR3 DNA reads as TGCAGTGCTAGAGATATTTCTCAGGAGCGGGGGTTCCAAGAGACCCAGTACTTC.

A remark on this clonotype: A single base separates this from a much larger clone, so it may be a read error. This chain connects TRBV7-3 to TRBJ2-7; 9 bases are a match to TRBD2. Germline V CDR1 and CDR2: SGHTA, FQGTGA. J was trimmed by 7 bases and V by 4 bases; bases with no gene match: 11. The CDR3 is 15 residues long. The CDR3 loop reads CASSSERLAVNEQYF. The CDR3 DNA sequence: TGTGCCAGCAGCTCCGAAAGACTAGCGGTAAATGAGCAGTACTTC.

This clonotype was counted ten times or more. Its ends do not fully match the called genes, so a read error is possible. The chain has TRBV5-1 and TRBJ1-1, with D possibly matching TRBD1 (6 bases). In germline, CDR1 is SGHRS, CDR2 YFSETQ. CDR3 length equals 14 residues. As DNA, the CDR3 is TGTGCCAGCAGCTTAGGGGGGATGAACACTGAAGCTTTCTTT. Protein sequence: CASSLGGMNTEAFF.

The chain links TRBV29-1 to TRBJ2-1, with 7 bases that match TRBD2. After removal of 7 bases from V and 3 bases from J, the junction contained 9 bases not matched to a gene. The CDR3 contains 14 residues. Germline CDR1 is SQVTM and CDR2 is ANQGSEA. CDR3 in amino acids: CSARGSRDYNEQFF. CDR3 bases: TGCAGCGCTCGCGGGAGTCGAGACTACAATGAGCAGTTCTTC.

This chain joins TRBV7-9 and TRBJ2-2; D remains ambiguous. Trimming took off 4 bases at V and 6 bases at J, with 21 bases between the two ends. Germline CDR1 reads SEHNR; CDR2 reads FQNEAQ (reference sequence). This CDR3 region has 17 residues. In nucleotides, the CDR3 is TGTGCCAGCAGCTCCCTGGGCGGAGTTGGTTGGGCCGGGGAGCTGTTTTTT. Translated, it gives CASSSLGGVGWAGELFF.

A few counts support this clonotype. This sequence joins TRBV24-1 and TRBJ2-3; D unresolved. Germline V lookup: CDR1 KGHDR, CDR2 SFDVKD. This CDR3 comprises 15 residues. V was cut by 3 bases and J by 0 bases, with 9 bases left in between. The CDR3 DNA reads TGTGCCACCAGTGATCCCGAGGACAGCACAGATACGCAGTATTTT. Translated: CATSDPEDSTDTQYF.

V is TRBV29-1 and J is TRBJ2-3; 9 bases align to TRBD2. The CDR3 contains 15 residues. V was clipped by 4 bases and J by 6 bases; unmatched bases: 11. CDR1 and CDR2 (germline): SQVTM, ANQGSEA. The CDR3 is CSVGPTAGGPDTQYF. The CDR3 nucleotides read TGCAGCGTTGGGCCTACGGCGGGAGGGCCCGATACGCAGTATTTT.

As concerns this clonotype: Possible read error: a much larger clone is one base away. V and J are TRBV7-2 and TRBJ2-7; the D gene could be TRBD1 or TRBD2 (5 bases each). V shed 5 bases and J shed 4 bases, with 18 bases lying between them. From germline, CDR1 is SGHTA and CDR2 FQGNSA. CDR3 length equals 15 residues. The CDR3 coding sequence is TGTGCCAGCAGCCCCCAGGGACCAGCATTATACGAGCAGTACTTC. Translation gives CASSPQGPALYEQYF.

This clonotype was recorded at least ten times. The chain recombines TRBV20-1 with TRBJ1-2, with 7 bases matching TRBD1. Per germline, CDR1 DFQATT and CDR2 SNEGSKA (reference sequence). V shed 6 bases, J shed 4 bases, and the junction held 11 bases outside the gene matches. CDR3 length equals 14 residues. CDR3 DNA: TGCAGTGCGATGACAGGGCTAGAGGGCTATGGCTACACCTTC. It yields the protein CSAMTGLEGYGYTF.

CDR3 residues: CASSFFSGVYNEQFF. Here the CDR3 DNA reads TGTGCCAGCAGCTTTTTCTCGGGGGTTTACAATGAGCAGTTCTTC. The chain is built from TRBV7-9 and TRBJ2-1; D is possibly TRBD2 (6 bases). This CDR3 has 15 residues. V gave up 3 bases and J gave up 4 bases, with 13 bases separating them. Germline-derived CDR1 and CDR2 are SEHNR and FQNEAQ (reference sequence).

The rearrangement uses TRBV29-1 and TRBJ2-3; the match to TRBD2 covers 9 bases. Germline CDR1 and CDR2: SQVTM and ANQGSEA. The CDR3 runs 12 residues. Trimming at V came to 6 bases and at J to 9 bases, leaving 7 bases not matched to a gene. CDR3 DNA sequence: TGCAGCGTACTAACTAGCGGGCGGACGCAGTATTTT. Translation: CSVLTSGRTQYF.

The V gene is TRBV29-1, the J gene TRBJ1-1, with TRBD1 identical over 7 bases. V trimming: 6 bases; J trimming: 7 bases; junction bases outside the gene matches: 8. Germline loops: CDR1 SQVTM, CDR2 ANQGSEA. The CDR3 totals 12 residues. The CDR3 sequence: CSVRDSDFEAFF. The CDR3, as DNA: TGCAGCGTCCGGGACAGCGACTTTGAAGCTTTCTTT.

This chain links TRBV29-1 with TRBJ1-1; D gene uncertain. Trimming stripped 4 bases from V and 0 bases from J, with 18 bases between. This CDR3 has 16 amino acids. The germline CDR1 and CDR2 sequences are SQVTM and ANQGSEA. This CDR3 reads CSVARERVGLNTEAFF. In DNA, the CDR3 is TGCAGCGTTGCCCGGGAGAGGGTTGGTTTGAACACTGAAGCTTTCTTT.

The CDR3 DNA is TGTGCTAGTGGTTTCCGTTCGGAGCAGTACTTC. Amino acid sequence: CASGFRSEQYF. The V gene is TRBV12-5, the J gene TRBJ2-5; D is unresolved. The germline V and J ends were trimmed by 3 bases and 11 bases, with 10 bases remaining between them. The CDR3 spans 11 residues. CDR1 is LGHNT, CDR2 FRNRAP, per germline.

V gene TRBV2 combines with J gene TRBJ1-5, with 7 positions matching TRBD1. The CDR3 runs 14 residues. CDR1 is SNHLY and CDR2 is FYNNEI in the germline V gene. V lost 8 bases, J lost 5 bases, and 9 bases stayed unmatched. The CDR3 bases are TGTGCCAGCTCTGGGACAGTAGATTATCAGCCCCAGCATTTT. It codes for CASSGTVDYQPQHF.

The rearrangement links TRBV24-1 to TRBJ1-2; D not certain. Germline values: CDR1 KGHDR, CDR2 SFDVKD. The length of the CDR3 is 15 residues. Trimming removed 7 bases from V and 7 bases from J, with 21 bases in between. The CDR3 protein is CATSAANPGLLGYTF. CDR3 sequence (DNA): TGTGCCACCAGCGCCGCGAACCCCGGGTTGCTTGGCTACACCTTC.

This chain connects TRBV3-1 to TRBJ2-5, with D possibly TRBD2 on 5 matching bases. The J call may be incorrect, as the DNA end agrees better with TRBJ2-7. The CDR3 is made up of 15 amino acids. The germline V gene has CDR1 LGHDT and CDR2 YNNKEL (reference sequence). CDR3 protein: CASSQVANLGYEQYF. The CDR3 DNA reads TGTGCCAGCAGCCAAGTAGCGAATCTAGGATACGAGCAGTACTTC.

The table lists this clonotype with many counts. Sequence at one end of the junction differs from germline and may be a read error. Here the CDR3 reads CASSPISGANVLTF. For the CDR3, the DNA is TGTGCCAGCAGCCCGATTTCTGGGGCCAACGTCCTGACTTTC. The chain carries TRBV5-1 and TRBJ2-6, with D unclear. Germline V lookup: CDR1 SGHRS, CDR2 YFSETQ. This CDR3 has 14 residues.

The rearrangement links TRBV7-3 to TRBJ1-1; D not resolved. Germline V gives CDR1 SGHTA, CDR2 FQGTGA. Trimming took 0 bases from V and 1 from J, leaving 12 bases between them. The CDR3 sequence is 16 residues long. The CDR3 DNA reads TGTGCCAGCAGCTTAACGTCGGCGGGAGGGAACACTGAAGCTTTCTTT. Translation gives CASSLTSAGGNTEAFF.

J is TRBJ1-2 and V is TRBV20-1; D is undetermined. The CDR3 has 15 residues. Trimming took off 1 base at V and 7 bases at J, with 19 bases between the two ends. Germline CDR1 and CDR2: DFQATT and SNEGSKA (reference sequence). CDR3 coding DNA: TGCAGTGCTAGAGTAGAACAACTCTGGTCGGGTGGCTACACCTTC. It encodes CSARVEQLWSGGYTF.

V and J are TRBV2 and TRBJ2-4; D gene ambiguous. The CDR3 length is 16 residues. CDR1 is SNHLY, CDR2 FYNNEI, per germline. V was shortened by 5 bases and J by 4 bases, with 18 bases between the two germline ends. CDR3: CASSPDRTTRKNIQYF. The CDR3 DNA reads TGTGCCAGCAGTCCTGATCGGACCACGAGAAAAAACATTCAGTACTTC.

The V and J genes are TRBV12-3 or TRBV12-4 and TRBJ2-7; 8 bases line up with TRBD1. The DNA matches TRBJ2-4 better at its end, which makes the J call doubtful. The CDR3 length is 15 residues. The CDR3 nucleotides read TGTGCCAGCAGTTCAGCCGGACAGGGAGGAAACATTCAGTACTTC. Translation: CASSSAGQGGNIQYF.

This chain joins TRBV7-2 and TRBJ2-1, with D perhaps matching TRBD1 (6 bases). The CDR3 has 12 amino acids. V lost 3 bases to trimming and J lost 12 bases, with 12 bases between them. Germline-derived CDR1 and CDR2 are SGHTA and FQGNSA. The CDR3 DNA reads as TGTGCCAGCAGCTTTCAGGGACAATGGCAGTTCTTC. Translating gives CASSFQGQWQFF.

This clonotype showed up just a few times. This chain links TRBV10-3 with TRBJ2-5, with 15 nucleotides matching TRBD2. V lost 6 bases, J lost 1 base, and 3 bases stayed unmatched. The V gene's germline CDR1 is ENHRY and CDR2 SYGVKD. The CDR3 extends over 16 amino acids. The CDR3 is CAIRRGLAGGQETQYF. The CDR3 bases are TGTGCCATCAGGAGGGGACTAGCGGGGGGCCAAGAGACCCAGTACTTC.